This T cell receptor beta chain was recorded in a study of cytomegalovirus exposure and HLA in healthy donors. Study context: A preliminary data release comprised 80 million or so unique TCRs obtained from HLA-typed donors. Study results and caveats: Three CMV-associated chains were confirmed in vitro to be specific for CMV antigens. Presence/absence comparisons presumed near-even sequencing depth among donors.

Participants comprised healthy donors of bone marrow. It was with 60 Vbeta and 13 Jbeta primers that the PCR ran. Clones were read by immunoSEQ multiplex PCR, and TCRdb kept only the in-frame ones, dropping some. In the table there are roughly 100,000 clones, about 81% of which are singletons. Germline CDR1 and CDR2: SQVTM and ANQGSEA. The CDR3 totals 14 residues. Trimming shortened V by 4 bases and J by 1 base, and 10 bases separated the two germline ends. Remarks on this clone: Antigen: not known.

The sequencing input was PBMCs. The chain recombines TRBV29-1 with TRBJ2-2; possibly TRBD2 for D (6 bases). This clonotype was obtained from a man between 25 and 39 years old in good health and CMV-seronegative. The CDR3 loop is CSVVVAVNTGELFF. The CDR3 DNA is TGCAGCGTTGTTGTAGCGGTGAACACCGGGGAGCTGTTTTTT.